This T cell receptor beta chain is drawn from a study of T cell responses to AZD1222 COVID-19 vaccine listed by TCRdb under 2021. Some background on the complete study: A total of approximately 240 trial participants underwent TCR sequencing, of whom some 210 received two doses of AZD1222 and some 25 received two doses of the MenACWY control vaccine. Enrollment into the trials was organized by age into subgroups of 18-55, 56-69 and 70-plus years, and those subgroups contained approximately 160, 26 and 62 TCR-sequenced participants, respectively.

The CDR3 regions of human TCRbeta chains were analyzed by immunosequencing. Processing in the source paper ran as follows. Repertoire TCRs were checked for matches against a reference library of SARS-CoV-2-specific TCRs that had been generated using the MIRA antigen-specificity platform. Breadth was defined as the fraction of unique TCRs that were SARS-CoV-2-associated, and depth was defined as the fraction of total T cells that were SARS-CoV-2-associated. Using the MIRA data, each spike-specific TCR was mapped to the spike region that the TCR reacts to and placed in a CD4 or CD8 class. Log10-transformed breadth and depth values were compared by one-way ANOVA with Sidak's multiple comparisons tests. The table was pulled from immuneACCESS by TCRdb, which kept in-frame rearrangements only. Such tables lose some clones; where checked, under half of the loss comes from unresolved V genes, and the rest has no known cause. V and J calls and clone size follow that table, whereas D and trimming were derived from the DNA. The sample yields fewer than 150,000 clones; 88% were counted once. The top ten constitute 6.5% of the sample.

On the study overall, not on this receptor specifically: Spike-specific TCR breadth and depth rose significantly after two AZD1222 doses compared with day 0 and with MenACWY recipients. Participants were mostly white British, with more females than males. The authors suggested clonal diversity may have been underestimated. In the small 56-69-year group, the increase in depth fell short of significance, most likely because of low power. Vaccine-associated CD4 TCRs spanned the whole spike protein, with dominant responses in regions 160-218 and 743-854. Because no day 14 peak-response samples were available, the repertoires could be characterized only after the peak T cell response. Conclusions about previously exposed vaccinees are limited, since just five or six AZD1222 recipients were seropositive for SARS-CoV-2 at baseline. Epitopes outside the regions mutated in the B.1.351 and B.1.1.7 variants were reportedly recognized by nearly half of the unique spike-specific TCRs.

The label giving this sample's time point can be read as: about 28 days (+/-7) after the second vaccine dose. AZD1222 recipients given second doses at about 4 weeks or at about 12 weeks were pooled, since spike-specific TCR depth and breadth were not found to differ between the two schedules. Samples from vaccinated people were obtained from the UK trials COV001 and COV002, which included a single-blind randomized controlled phase 2/3 trial of AZD1222 (ChAdOx1 nCoV-19) in healthy adults. For TCRbeta chain sequencing, PBMC samples from trial participants were taken at day 0 and at day 28 after the second dose. The sample holds one count of this clone. Its specific antigen is unknown. No much larger clone is present one base from it, and per-base qualities are unavailable. Here the sequenced sample was peripheral blood, taken 28 days after the second AZD1222 dose. This clonotype was sampled from an adult who received the AZD1222 COVID-19 vaccine.

The CDR3 protein is CASSSEPGQVGGTNEKLFF. The bases read TGTGCCAGCAGTTCGGAACCGGGACAGGTGGGGGGTACTAATGAAAAACTGTTTTTT. The chain is assembled from TRBV27 and TRBJ1-4; 8 nucleotides in the junction match TRBD1. Including cysteine and phenylalanine, the CDR3 has 19 amino acids. Of all the DNA, just the CDR3 is kept, 57 bases in frame from base 1. Based on the germline V gene (reference sequence), the CDR1 and CDR2 sequences are MNHEY and SMNVEV. V has 4 bases trimmed and J has 2 bases trimmed; junction bases matching no gene number 15. Supplemented by the reference TRBV27 and TRBJ1-4 proteins around the CDR3, the complete variable domain is EAQVTQNPRYLITVTGKKLTVTCSQNMNHEYMSWYRQDPGLGLRQIYYSMNVEVTDKGDVPEGYKVSRKEKRNFPLILESPSPNQTSLYFCASSSEPGQVGGTNEKLFFGSGTQLSVL.